Only a few counts were recorded for the clone carrying this TCR beta chain. The antigen remains unidentified. The authors' processing: Counting gave a median of 95,638 TCRs per sample, with values ranging from about 23,224 to 690,600. TCRdb reprocessed the RACE reads with MiXCR, giving one entry per CDR3 protein. The V and J calls come from TCRdb's annotation, not from the publication. The data hold around 190,000 distinct CDR3 sequences, with 20% to 25% observed a single time. Per the germline V gene, CDR1 is MNHNS and CDR2 is SASEGT. This CDR3 is 16 amino acids long. The ends were cut back, 4 bases at V and 3 bases at J, with 16 bases in the middle. This record comes from a study of human T cells and chemical hapten exposure. Notes on the study in general: Expanded TCRs grouped into significantly more large CDR3 similarity clusters than controls produced.

Time point meaning: patch test 1, 2 weeks after DPC sensitization. Noted treatment: therapeutic diphenylcyclopropenone sensitization with weekly scalp DPC. Sequencing used whole blood, obtained in connection with sensitization to the hapten diphenylcyclopropenone (DPC). The chain is built from TRBV6-1 and TRBJ1-5; weak D call: TRBD1 (5 bases). This receptor was identified in a woman aged 50 to 60 with alopecia areata. Some clones in this sample may be carry-over from other donors' samples. CDR3: CASSVPNQGNNQPQHF. In DNA, the CDR3 is TGTGCCAGCAGTGTTCCGAACCAGGGTAACAATCAGCCCCAGCATTTT.